This passage covers 14 T cell receptor beta chains from one sample sequenced in a study of siplizumab effects on memory and regulatory T cells. The data were produced by immunoSEQ multiplex PCR, yet TCRdb's version contains in-frame clones alone and is incomplete. The sample shows over 35,000 clones, around 92% of them seen only once. Sequenced sample: naive CD4+ T cells sorted from blood. The origin of the receptors is a human donor in good health.

The chain combines TRBV5-8 with TRBJ1-2, with TRBD1 as a possible D gene (6 bases). The CDR3 is made up of 15 amino acids. CDR1 and CDR2 from the germline V gene are SGHTS and YDEGEE. Trimming pared 3 bases from V and 2 bases from J, leaving 14 bases between. CDR3 sequence (DNA): TGTGCCAGCAGCTGGCAGGGGCGTTGGAACTATGGCTACACCTTC. This translates into CASSWQGRWNYGYTF.

This clone was seen a single time. This chain's CDR3 is CASSRPGDHSRPEAFF. The CDR3 bases are TGTGCCAGCAGTAGACCGGGAGACCATTCTCGCCCTGAAGCTTTCTTT. The chain couples TRBV2 to TRBJ1-1, with D hard to call. This CDR3 contains 16 residues. Trimming took off 5 bases at V and 6 bases at J, with 22 bases between the two ends. Looked up from germline, CDR1 is SNHLY and CDR2 is FYNNEI.

This clone was recorded a few times. The chain combines TRBV5-1 with TRBJ1-1, with D possibly being TRBD1 (5 bases). There are 13 residues in the CDR3. The germline CDR1 and CDR2 sequences are SGHRS and YFSETQ. V gave up 2 bases and J gave up 1 base, with 6 bases separating them. CDR3 in amino acids: CASSLQANTEAFF. CDR3 DNA: TGCGCCAGCAGCTTACAGGCGAACACTGAAGCTTTCTTT.

The V call is TRBV5-6, the J call TRBJ2-1, with D maybe TRBD2 (5 bases). Trimming took 2 bases from V and 2 from J, leaving 8 bases between them. Germline V lookup: CDR1 SGHDT, CDR2 YYEEEE. This CDR3 is 14 amino acids long. CDR3 nucleotides: TGTGCCAGCAGCTTACGGGGTCCCTACAATGAGCAGTTCTTC. Encoded protein: CASSLRGPYNEQFF. The whole variable domain, filled in from reference TRBV5-6 and TRBJ2-1, reads DAGVTQSPTHLIKTRGQQVTLRCSPKSGHDTVSWYQQALGQGPQFIFQYYEEEERQRGNFPDRFSGHQFPNYSSELNVNALLLGDSALYLCASSLRGPYNEQFFGPGTRLTVL.

This chain links TRBV5-1 with TRBJ2-5, with no clear D. V lost 0 bases and J 1 base, leaving 10 bases between the germline ends. Looked up from germline, CDR1 is SGHRS and CDR2 is YFSETQ. This CDR3 comprises 15 residues. As DNA, the CDR3 is TGCGCCAGCAGCTTGGCCGAGAACGGCCAAGAGACCCAGTACTTC. Its protein is CASSLAENGQETQYF.

The chain couples TRBV5-1 to TRBJ2-5, with 15 bases lining up with TRBD2. V lost 7 bases and J lost 5; bases outside the gene matches: 3. This CDR3 contains 14 residues. Germline V gives CDR1 SGHRS, CDR2 YFSETQ. In nucleotides, the CDR3 is TGCGCCAGCGGGGGACTAGCGGGAGGTGAGACCCAGTACTTC. Protein: CASGGLAGGETQYF.

The chain joins TRBV4-2 to TRBJ1-4; 8 nucleotides align to TRBD1. The germline V gene has CDR1 LGHNA and CDR2 YNFKEQ. V was clipped by 1 base and J by 6 bases; unmatched bases: 4. The CDR3 sequence is 15 residues long. CDR3 region: CASSQGTGLDEKLFF. The CDR3 coding sequence is TGTGCCAGCAGCCAAGGGACAGGGTTGGATGAAAAACTGTTTTTT.

This chain connects TRBV7-2 to TRBJ1-1; TRBD1 matches 7 bases. After removal of 5 bases from V and 0 bases from J, the junction contained 3 bases not matched to a gene. CDR1 and CDR2 from the germline V gene are SGHTA and FQGNSA. The CDR3 loop spans 14 amino acids. CDR3 DNA: TGTGCCAGCAGCCGGGGACAGCTGAACACTGAAGCTTTCTTT. Amino acid sequence: CASSRGQLNTEAFF.

This clone occurred once. The J gene is TRBJ2-3, the V gene TRBV7-3, with 7 nucleotides matching TRBD2. The V gene end was trimmed by 9 bases and the J gene end by 2 bases; junction bases not matched to a gene: 8. CDR3 length: 14 residues. Germline CDR1 and CDR2: SGHTA and FQGTGA. CDR3 DNA sequence: TGTGCCAGTAAGAGGCTAGCGGTCACAGATACGCAGTATTTT. Protein sequence: CASKRLAVTDTQYF.

This clone was counted only a few times. The V call is TRBV30, the J call TRBJ1-1, with D maybe TRBD1 (5 bases). V lost 4 bases and J 4 bases, leaving 22 bases between the germline ends. Per the germline V gene, CDR1 is GTSNPN and CDR2 is SVGIG (reference sequence). The CDR3 runs 16 residues. CDR3 in amino acids: CAWKGSQRKLATEAFF. The CDR3 DNA is TGTGCCTGGAAGGGGTCACAGCGAAAACTGGCCACTGAAGCTTTCTTT.

The J gene is TRBJ2-3, the V gene TRBV6-5; 7 bases align to TRBD2. This CDR3 contains 15 residues. The junction had 14 bases not matched to a gene; V was cut back by 8 bases and J by 6 bases. CDR1 is MNHEY and CDR2 is SVGAGI in the germline V gene. Here the CDR3 reads CASSAGLVGPDTQYF. The CDR3 DNA sequence: TGTGCCAGCTCTGCCGGACTAGTAGGGCCGGATACGCAGTATTTT.

The chain recombines TRBV5-1 with TRBJ1-1; a weak D match, TRBD1 (5 bases). V shed 0 bases and J shed 1 base, with 10 bases lying between them. The CDR3 length is 15 residues. Germline V gene lookup returns CDR1 SGHRS and CDR2 YFSETQ. CDR3 bases: TGCGCCAGCAGCTTGGTAGTAGGGACGAACACTGAAGCTTTCTTT. It yields the protein CASSLVVGTNTEAFF.

The table lists this clone with a count of one. The genes are TRBV5-1 and TRBJ1-2; 9 bases are a match to TRBD1. Per germline, CDR1 SGHRS and CDR2 YFSETQ. The CDR3 runs 15 residues. The V gene end was trimmed by 4 bases and the J gene end by 8 bases; junction bases not matched to a gene: 12. CDR3 nucleotides: TGCGCCAGCAGCCCGGGGACAGGGATCCATTCAGGCTACACCTTC. It codes for CASSPGTGIHSGYTF.

V gene TRBV18 combines with J gene TRBJ2-3; D gene ambiguous. The CDR3 contains 11 residues. The germline gives CDR1 KGHSH, CDR2 LQKENI. Trimming pared 6 bases from V and 1 base from J, leaving 2 bases between. The CDR3 coding sequence is TGTGCCAGCTCCCGCACAGATACGCAGTATTTT. It encodes CASSRTDTQYF.